This record looks at one TCR beta chain sequence and its context. As yet, its antigen is unknown. These data belong to a study of regulatory T cells in long-lasting Graves disease. Researchers made TCR beta libraries by using iRepertoire HTBI primers and running Arm-PCR on CDR3 regions. Each CDR3 protein gets one entry after TCRdb re-called the multiplex PCR reads with MiXCR. The data contain hundreds of thousands of distinct CDR3 sequences, around a fifth of them singletons. Germline CDR1 is GTSNPN and CDR2 is SVGIG (reference sequence). V dropped 3 bases and J dropped 2 bases, with 8 bases sitting between them. CDR3 size: 13 residues. Regarding the study as a whole: Analyses excluded thyroid tissue, covering peripheral blood alone.

Time point described: persistent/refractory GD, antithyroid drugs over 5 years with positive TRAb. RNA isolated from PBMCs was used to make the TCR library. American Thyroid Association guidelines were used to diagnose Graves' disease. This receptor was identified in a female donor with Graves disease. The material sequenced was peripheral blood mononuclear cells (PBMCs), taken when the disease was refractory, from a patient treated with antithyroid drugs. This chain connects TRBV30 to TRBJ2-1, with D possibly matching TRBD1 (6 bases). The CDR3 coding sequence is TGTGCCTGGAGCGGACAGCCCTACAATGAGCAGTTCTTC. Residues: CAWSGQPYNEQFF.